Below, 4 T cell receptor beta chains from the same sample are listed, as sequenced in a study of CD8+ T cells in alopecia areata. The treatment was: oral pan-JAK inhibitor, 5-10 mg twice daily. Reverse transcribed after extraction, RNA yielded cDNA as the sequencing template. The method was immunoSEQ multiplex PCR; TCRdb's version includes in-frame clones alone and lacks a portion of them. Seen here are 75,000 to 100,000 clones, around 70% observed once, and the top ten hold 15% to 20%. Here the sequenced sample was CD8+ T cells sorted from blood, taken at approximately week 45, from a patient treated with tofacitinib. The receptor source for this set is a human donor with alopecia areata.

CDR3 sequence reads: CAWSVLPTDTQYF. CDR3 nucleotides: TGTGCCTGGAGTGTCCTCCCCACAGATACGCAGTATTTT. This chain links TRBV30 with TRBJ2-3; D is undetermined. CDR1 is GTSNPN, CDR2 SVGIG, per germline (reference sequence). The CDR3 spans 13 residues. The V end was cut by 0 bases, the J end by 2 bases, with 6 bases between.

The chain links TRBV7-9 to TRBJ1-2; 9 nucleotides match TRBD1. CDR3 length equals 17 residues. With V trimmed by 0 bases and J by 8 bases, 13 bases remained unmatched. CDR1 SEHNR and CDR2 FQNEAQ come from the germline V gene (reference sequence). The CDR3 sequence: CASSLAVTLGQGKGYTF. In DNA form, the CDR3 reads TGTGCCAGCAGCTTAGCAGTAACATTAGGACAGGGGAAAGGCTACACCTTC. Using reference TRBV7-9 and TRBJ1-2 for the parts outside the CDR3, the full variable domain is DTGVSQNPRHKITKRGQNVTFRCDPISEHNRLYWYRQTLGQGPEFLTYFQNEAQLEKSRLLSDRFSAERPKGSFSTLEIQRTEQGDSAMYLCASSLAVTLGQGKGYTFGSGTRLTVV.

The V call is TRBV11-2, the J call TRBJ1-6; possible D gene TRBD1, 5 bases. The V gene's germline CDR1 is SGHAT and CDR2 FQNNGV. The V gene lost 1 base and the J gene lost 5 bases, with 9 bases spanning the gap. The CDR3 loop spans 15 amino acids. This CDR3 reads CASSLGGGDNSPLHF. CDR3 bases: TGTGCCAGCAGCTTAGGCGGGGGAGATAATTCACCCCTCCACTTT. Looking up the rest from reference TRBV11-2 and TRBJ1-6 gives the full variable domain: EAGVAQSPRYKIIEKRQSVAFWCNPISGHATLYWYQQILGQGPKLLIQFQNNGVVDDSQLPKDRFSAERLKGVDSTLKIQPAKLEDSAVYLCASSLGGGDNSPLHFGNGTRLTVT.

This chain connects TRBV7-3 to TRBJ2-7; D remains ambiguous. The V and J ends lost 5 bases and 6 bases respectively, with 8 bases between them. The CDR3 covers 11 residues. The germline CDR1 and CDR2 sequences are SGHTA and FQGTGA. CDR3 nucleotide sequence: TGTGCCAGCAGCCCTCCTCTCGAGCAGTACTTC. Amino acids: CASSPPLEQYF. The variable domain in full, with the rest retrieved from reference TRBV7-3 and TRBJ2-7, is GAGVSQTPSNKVTEKGKYVELRCDPISGHTALYWYRQSLGQGPEFLIYFQGTGAADDSGLPNDRFFAVRPEGSVSTLKIQRTERGDSAVYLCASSPPLEQYFGPGTRLTVT.